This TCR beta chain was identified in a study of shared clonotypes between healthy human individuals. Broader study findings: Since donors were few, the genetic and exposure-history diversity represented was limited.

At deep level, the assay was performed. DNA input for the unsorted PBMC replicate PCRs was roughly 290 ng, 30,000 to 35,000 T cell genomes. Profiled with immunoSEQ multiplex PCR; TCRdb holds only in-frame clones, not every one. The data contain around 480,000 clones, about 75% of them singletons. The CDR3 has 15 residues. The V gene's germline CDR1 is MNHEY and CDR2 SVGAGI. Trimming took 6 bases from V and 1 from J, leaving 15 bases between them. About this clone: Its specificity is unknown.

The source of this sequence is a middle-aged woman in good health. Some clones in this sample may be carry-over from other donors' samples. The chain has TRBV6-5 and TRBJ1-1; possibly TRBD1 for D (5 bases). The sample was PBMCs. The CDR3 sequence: CASSSSRGWNTEAFF. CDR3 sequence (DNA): TGTGCCAGCAGCTCATCTCGGGGCTGGAACACTGAAGCTTTCTTT.